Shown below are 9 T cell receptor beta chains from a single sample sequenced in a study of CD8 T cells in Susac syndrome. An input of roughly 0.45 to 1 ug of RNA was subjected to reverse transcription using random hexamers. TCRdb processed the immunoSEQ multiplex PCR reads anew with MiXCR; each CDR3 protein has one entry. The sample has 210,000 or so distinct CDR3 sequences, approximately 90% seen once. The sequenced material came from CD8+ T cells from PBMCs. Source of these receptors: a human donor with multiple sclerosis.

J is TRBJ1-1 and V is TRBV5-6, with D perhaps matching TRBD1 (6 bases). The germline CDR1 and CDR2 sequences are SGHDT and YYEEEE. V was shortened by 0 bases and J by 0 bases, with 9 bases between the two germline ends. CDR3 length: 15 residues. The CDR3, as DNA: TGTGCCAGCAGCTTGGGGACAGCGATGAACACTGAAGCTTTCTTT. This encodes CASSLGTAMNTEAFF.

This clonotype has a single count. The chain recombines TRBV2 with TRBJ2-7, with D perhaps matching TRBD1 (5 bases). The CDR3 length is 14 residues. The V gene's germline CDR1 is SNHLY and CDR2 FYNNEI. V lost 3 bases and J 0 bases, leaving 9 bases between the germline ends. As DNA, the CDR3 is TGTGCCAGCAGTGACCAACAGGTCTCCTACGAGCAGTACTTC. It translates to CASSDQQVSYEQYF.

This CDR3 reads CASAAQRVGRENIQYF. In DNA form, the CDR3 reads TGTGCCAGCGCCGCCCAGCGGGTGGGTCGCGAAAACATTCAGTACTTC. This rearrangement joins TRBV7-9 to TRBJ2-4; TRBD2 is a possible D gene (6 bases). Germline V gene lookup returns CDR1 SEHNR and CDR2 FQNEAQ (reference sequence). The CDR3 sequence is 16 residues long. The ends were cut back, 8 bases at V and 5 bases at J, with 22 bases in the middle.

The CDR3 spells CASSILAGGRTDTQYF. In nucleotides, the CDR3 is TGTGCCAGTAGTATTTTGGCGGGGGGACGGACAGATACGCAGTATTTT. This chain links TRBV19 with TRBJ2-3; 8 nucleotides line up with TRBD2. The V and J ends lost 3 bases and 3 bases, in that order; junction bases with no gene match: 8. Germline lookup yields CDR1 LNHDA and CDR2 SQIVND (reference sequence). The CDR3 is 16 amino acids.

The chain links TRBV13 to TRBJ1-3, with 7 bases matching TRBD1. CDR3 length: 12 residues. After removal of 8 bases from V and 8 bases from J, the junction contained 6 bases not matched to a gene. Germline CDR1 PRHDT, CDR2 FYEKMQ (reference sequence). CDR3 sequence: CASGAGGDTIYF. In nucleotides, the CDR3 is TGTGCCAGCGGGGCAGGGGGAGACACCATATATTTT.

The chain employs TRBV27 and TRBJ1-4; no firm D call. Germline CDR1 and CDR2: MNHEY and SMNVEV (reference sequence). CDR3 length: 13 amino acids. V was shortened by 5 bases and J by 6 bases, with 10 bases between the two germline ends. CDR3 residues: CASSADLDEKLFF. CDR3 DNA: TGTGCCAGCAGTGCGGATTTAGATGAAAAACTGTTTTTT.

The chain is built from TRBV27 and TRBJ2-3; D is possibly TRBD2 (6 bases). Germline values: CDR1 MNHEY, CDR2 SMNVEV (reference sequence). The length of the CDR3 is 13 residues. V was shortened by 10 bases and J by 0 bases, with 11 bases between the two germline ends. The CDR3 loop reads CATVAVSTDTQYF. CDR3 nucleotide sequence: TGTGCCACCGTAGCGGTGAGCACAGATACGCAGTATTTT.

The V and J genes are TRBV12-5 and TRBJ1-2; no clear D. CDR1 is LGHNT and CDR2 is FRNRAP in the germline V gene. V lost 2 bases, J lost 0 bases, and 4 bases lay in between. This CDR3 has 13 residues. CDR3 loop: CASGLNPNYGYTF. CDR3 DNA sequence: TGTGCTAGTGGTTTGAACCCTAACTATGGCTACACCTTC.

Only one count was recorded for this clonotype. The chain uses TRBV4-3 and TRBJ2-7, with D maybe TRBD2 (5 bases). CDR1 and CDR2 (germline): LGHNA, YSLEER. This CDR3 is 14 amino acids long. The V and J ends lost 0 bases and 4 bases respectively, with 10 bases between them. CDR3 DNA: TGCGCCAGCAGCCAAGAGTCGGGAAATTACGAGCAGTACTTC. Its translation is CASSQESGNYEQYF.